A single TCR beta chain is shown here with its context. Many counts were recorded for this clonotype. Its binding antigen is unknown. Base qualities are not recorded, but no much larger clone differs from it by a single base. These data are taken from a study of Graves' ophthalmopathy and Graves' hyperthyroidism (dated by TCRdb to 2016 to 2019). About the study as a whole: Peripheral blood was collected at initial diagnosis, before any treatment. The study used TCR beta repertoire signatures to distinguish Graves' ophthalmopathy from Graves' hyperthyroidism and to predict progression to ophthalmopathy. In total, under 150 blood samples were TCR-sequenced: approximately 40 ophthalmopathy, 80 or so hyperthyroidism and roughly 17 hyperthyroidism-to-ophthalmopathy patients. To explore V-J signatures distinguishing ophthalmopathy from hyperthyroidism, a discovery set of more than 95 patients (roughly 45 ophthalmopathy, roughly 55 stable hyperthyroidism) was enrolled. The independent validation cohort included under 20 hyperthyroidism patients plus 17 patients who later progressed from hyperthyroidism to ophthalmopathy. In roughly six hyperthyroidism patients, the T-cell repertoire of thyroid tissue was compared with the T-cell repertoire of blood. Following sampling, methimazole starting at 30 mg daily was administered to hyperthyroidism patients, and high-dose intravenous methylprednisolone was administered to ophthalmopathy patients. For training and testing, the roughly 100 patients in the discovery cohort were randomly divided in a 7:3 ratio. What the study reported, not specific to this receptor: In cross-validation, the 13-signature model distinguished ophthalmopathy from stable hyperthyroidism with approximately 90% sensitivity and 81.08% specificity, while in the test set the corresponding values were about 79% and 69%. Sample size was not predetermined statistically, and investigators were not blinded to group allocation. In validation, the model predicted ophthalmopathy progression with 70.59% sensitivity and roughly 72% specificity; 12 predicted patients were CT-confirmed with GO in a median of around 6 months. Among expanded thyroid clonotypes with frequency above 0.001, most also showed up in blood, which suggests that blood repertoires may reflect the thyroid immune response.

Patients with ophthalmopathy had moderately to severely active disease, with a Clinical Activity Score of 3 or more, a NOSPECS grade of 4 or more, and a disease duration of less than 3 months. Patients were excluded if they had other autoimmune diseases, uncontrolled infections, pregnancy or lactation. Clinical symptoms, serum thyroxine, TRAb, thyroid ultrasound and orbital computed tomography were used for diagnosis. Ficoll-Paque density gradient centrifugation was used to isolate PBMCs from 10 ml of fresh peripheral blood. Total RNA was extracted with Trizol reagent and quality-checked on an Agilent 2100 Bioanalyzer. TCR beta CDR3 regions were amplified from RNA transcripts for repertoire sequencing. HTBI primers and the Qiagen OneStep RT-PCR kit were used in a first-round RT-PCR, which was followed by a second-round multiplex PCR, size selection and purification. Libraries were sequenced on an Illumina HiSeq2000 using paired-end 100 bp reads. The authors' analysis ran thus. SOAPnuke was used for read processing, and reads with adapters, uncalled bases, a mean Phred below 15, or no exact constant-primer or identifier match were discarded. High-quality paired reads were merged with COPE v1.2.5. Unique nucleotide sequences were defined as clonotypes and aligned to IMGT TRB V, D and J references using MiTCR v1.1. The analysis was limited to V-J combinations with a frequency above 0.0001, which together covered more than 99% of repertoires. For each V-J combination, a TCR clonal expansion and chaos score was defined as the ratio of F50 clonal expansion to chaos observed in the TCRdist matrix. Welch's t-statistics and random forest were used to narrow the features down to about twelve V-J combinations, which were then fed into a naive Bayes classifier. Thyroid-blood repertoire similarity was quantified with the Morisita-Horn index. TCRdb itself trimmed the public reads at Q25 with fastp, ran MiXCR and retained productive beta chains. Each CDR3 protein gets just one entry, which takes the most common genes and DNA from the rows behind it. The V and J calls come from TCRdb's annotation, not from the publication. The sample contains about 210,000 distinct CDR3 sequences, around 30% of them found a single time. The ten largest clones add up to around 10% of the sample.

This receptor was identified in a man aged 50-60 years with Graves' ophthalmopathy. Donor details come from another sample of the same person, matched by shared clones. Material for sequencing was peripheral blood.

The CDR3 protein is CASSQSETPYEQYF. The DNA sequence reads TGTGCCAGTAGTCAGAGCGAGACCCCCTACGAGCAGTACTTC. The rearranged chain carries TRBV19 and TRBJ2-7, with the D gene too uncertain to name. From cysteine to phenylalanine, the CDR3 is 14 amino acids long. The only DNA kept is the CDR3, 42 bases in frame from the first base. The germline V gene (reference sequence) sets CDR1 to LNHDA and CDR2 to SQIVND. Trimming at the junction amounts to 5 bases on V and 2 bases on J, and the germline ends lie 13 bases apart. With the rest looked up from the reference TRBV19 and TRBJ2-7 genes rather than sequenced, the full variable domain is DGGITQSPKYLFRKEGQNVTLSCEQNLNHDAMYWYRQDPGQGLRLIYYSQIVNDFQKGDIAEGYSVSREKKESFPLTVTSAQKNPTAFYLCASSQSETPYEQYFGPGTRLTVT.